A single sample is the source of the 13 T cell receptor beta chains below, sequenced in a study of T cell repertoires in ileal Crohn's disease. Data came from immunoSEQ multiplex PCR; TCRdb stores just in-frame clones and leaves some out. The sample lists about 8,400 clones, 80% occurring once. The sequencing sample was made of ileal tissue. Receptors originate from an adult with Crohn's disease.

The rearrangement uses TRBV27 and TRBJ2-6, with D perhaps matching TRBD1 (6 bases). Germline CDR1 reads MNHEY; CDR2 reads SMNVEV (reference sequence). The CDR3 extends over 16 amino acids. V was trimmed by 9 bases and J by 0 bases, leaving 15 bases between them. CDR3 loop: CASTGIWDSGANVLTF. DNA of the CDR3: TGTGCCAGTACAGGGATTTGGGACTCTGGGGCCAACGTCCTGACTTTC.

This chain uses TRBV4-3 with TRBJ1-1; D is unclear. CDR3 length: 13 residues. Trimming removed 4 bases at V and 3 bases at J, with 9 bases between. CDR1 LGHNA and CDR2 YSLEER come from the germline V gene. CDR3 sequence reads: CASSPDGDTEAFF. For the CDR3, the DNA is TGCGCCAGCAGCCCGGATGGGGACACTGAAGCTTTCTTT.

This clone is classed as large (0.1 to 1%). V is TRBV27 and J is TRBJ1-5; D is possibly TRBD1 (6 bases). There are 15 residues in the CDR3. Germline V gives CDR1 MNHEY, CDR2 SMNVEV (reference sequence). Trimming removed 5 bases at V and 4 bases at J, with 15 bases between. CDR3 loop: CASSPDRSNNQPQHF. The CDR3 DNA is TGTGCCAGCAGTCCTGACAGGAGCAATAATCAGCCCCAGCATTTT.

The chain links TRBV30 to TRBJ1-2; D gene ambiguous. Germline V gene lookup returns CDR1 GTSNPN and CDR2 SVGIG (reference sequence). The CDR3 totals 12 residues. V was cut by 3 bases and J by 6 bases, with 11 bases left in between. CDR3 DNA sequence: TGTGCCTGGAGGCTCCCTGGGGATGGCTACACCTTC. Encoded protein: CAWRLPGDGYTF.

The chain recombines TRBV6-1 with TRBJ2-7, with D perhaps being TRBD1 or TRBD2 (5 bases each). Trimming removed 8 bases at V and 3 bases at J, with 11 bases between. The CDR3 has 12 amino acids. Germline CDR1 MNHNS, CDR2 SASEGT. The CDR3 protein is CASQLGVYEQYF. The CDR3 region has the DNA TGTGCCAGCCAGCTGGGGGTCTACGAGCAGTACTTC.

This chain uses TRBV6-1 with TRBJ2-7, with D uncertain. Trimming removed 8 bases from V and 2 bases from J, with 16 bases in between. CDR3 length: 14 amino acids. Germline loops: CDR1 MNHNS, CDR2 SASEGT. The CDR3 sequence is CASPIISQPYEQYF. CDR3 in DNA: TGTGCCAGCCCAATCATTAGCCAGCCCTACGAGCAGTACTTC.

The V gene is TRBV14, the J gene TRBJ2-7; 9 bases map to TRBD2. There are 13 residues in the CDR3. J gave up 7 bases and V 4 bases, and 5 bases lay outside the gene matches. Germline CDR1 is SGHDN and CDR2 is FVKESK. This CDR3 is CASSRTSGWEQYF. CDR3 sequence (DNA): TGTGCCAGCAGCCGTACTAGCGGGTGGGAGCAGTACTTC.

This chain connects TRBV7-9 to TRBJ2-7; D is perhaps TRBD1 (5 bases). Between the trimmed V and J ends, which lost 6 bases and 1 base, there was a span of 7 bases. CDR3 length: 12 amino acids. Per germline, CDR1 SEHNR and CDR2 FQNEAQ (reference sequence). The DNA of the CDR3 is TGTGCCAGCAGAAAGGGGTCCTACGAGCAGTACTTC. As protein: CASRKGSYEQYF. The whole variable domain, filled in from reference TRBV7-9 and TRBJ2-7, reads DTGVSQNPRHKITKRGQNVTFRCDPISEHNRLYWYRQTLGQGPEFLTYFQNEAQLEKSRLLSDRFSAERPKGSFSTLEIQRTEQGDSAMYLCASRKGSYEQYFGPGTRLTVT.

The chain links TRBV28 to TRBJ2-7, with 9 bases identical to TRBD2. Germline V gene sequence: CDR1 MDHEN, CDR2 SYDVKM. J was trimmed by 3 bases and V by 8 bases; bases with no gene match: 5. The CDR3 consists of 13 residues. The CDR3 loop reads CASEREVDYEQYF. Here the CDR3 DNA reads TGTGCCAGCGAGCGGGAGGTGGACTACGAGCAGTACTTC.

The chain employs TRBV7-8 and TRBJ2-3, with TRBD2 matching over 10 bases. V lost 6 bases, J lost 2 bases, and 5 bases stayed unmatched. The CDR3 sequence is 15 residues long. Germline CDR1 and CDR2: SGHVS and FQNEAQ. Here the CDR3 DNA reads TGTGCCAGCAGGTCAACTAGCGGGGACACAGATACGCAGTATTTT. The encoded protein is CASRSTSGDTDTQYF.

Here the CDR3 reads CASRNPAGVAFF. DNA of the CDR3: TGTGCCAGCAGGAATCCGGCGGGGGTAGCTTTCTTT. The J gene is TRBJ1-1, the V gene TRBV6-6; maybe TRBD1 (5 bases). Trimming stripped 6 bases from V and 10 bases from J, with 15 bases between. This CDR3 is built from 12 residues. The germline gives CDR1 MNHNY, CDR2 SVGAGI (reference sequence).

This rearrangement joins TRBV18 to TRBJ2-1; D might be TRBD2 (7 bases). The CDR3 runs to 14 residues. V was trimmed by 3 bases and J by 9 bases, leaving 15 bases between them. CDR1 is KGHSH and CDR2 is LQKENI in the germline V gene. CDR3 loop: CASSPGGAGGEQFF. The CDR3, as DNA: TGTGCCAGCTCACCGGGGGGGGCCGGGGGTGAGCAGTTCTTC.

This rearrangement joins TRBV18 to TRBJ2-5, with D uncertain. V shed 3 bases and J shed 1 base, with 12 bases lying between them. Per the germline V gene, CDR1 is KGHSH and CDR2 is LQKENI. The CDR3 length is 15 residues. CDR3 bases: TGTGCCAGCTCACCCAAGGCGTCCCTCCAAGAGACCCAGTACTTC. Protein: CASSPKASLQETQYF. Full variable domain (missing parts from reference TRBV18 and TRBJ2-5): NAGVMQNPRHLVRRRGQEARLRCSPMKGHSHVYWYRQLPEEGLKFMVYLQKENIIDESGMPKERFSAEFPKEGPSILRIQQVVRGDSAAYFCASSPKASLQETQYFGPGTRLLVL.